These 13 T cell receptor beta chains were sequenced from one sample in a study of cytomegalovirus exposure and HLA in healthy donors. Using immunoSEQ multiplex PCR, the repertoire was profiled, and TCRdb retains in-frame clones only, with some absent. The repertoire includes 150,000 to 200,000 clones, roughly 85% of them detected once, and about 17% sits in the top ten. The sequenced material came from PBMCs. The source is a man aged 18 to 29 in good health and CMV-seropositive.

This chain joins TRBV2 and TRBJ1-1; TRBD1 is a possible D gene (6 bases). V shed 11 bases and J shed 1 base, with 17 bases lying between them. Germline CDR1 and CDR2: SNHLY and FYNNEI. The length of the CDR3 is 14 residues. CDR3 nucleotide sequence: TGTGCCCACTGGGGGGGCGGCCCGAACACTGAAGCTTTCTTT. Residues: CAHWGGGPNTEAFF.

The chain combines TRBV7-2 with TRBJ2-2; no firm D call. Germline CDR1 is SGHTA and CDR2 is FQGNSA. This CDR3 has 13 amino acids. V lost 6 bases and J lost 4, with 9 bases in between. The CDR3 nucleotides are TGTGCCAGCAGATTCAGGATCACCGGGGAGCTGTTTTTT. This gives the protein CASRFRITGELFF.

This chain connects TRBV5-1 to TRBJ2-3; D possibly corresponds to TRBD1 (6 bases). The V gene's germline CDR1 is SGHRS and CDR2 YFSETQ. The CDR3 length is 15 residues. With 4 bases removed from V and 6 bases from J, the gap between germline ends came to 18 bases. CDR3 nucleotide sequence: TGCGCCAGCAGCCCCCTTGGGGGCCCACAGGATACGCAGTATTTT. Encoded protein: CASSPLGGPQDTQYF.

The V call is TRBV7-8, the J call TRBJ2-7, with TRBD2 identical over 9 bases. V shed 4 bases, J shed 0 bases, and the junction held 4 bases outside the gene matches. CDR3 length: 15 residues. The germline CDR1 and CDR2 sequences are SGHVS and FQNEAQ. This chain's CDR3 is CASSSLAGASYEQYF. In DNA, the CDR3 is TGTGCCAGCAGCTCCTTAGCGGGAGCCTCCTACGAGCAGTACTTC. Looking up the rest from reference TRBV7-8 and TRBJ2-7 gives the full variable domain: GAGVSQSPRYKVAKRGQDVALRCDPISGHVSLFWYQQALGQGPEFLTYFQNEAQLDKSGLPSDRFFAERPEGSVSTLKIQRTQQEDSAVYLCASSSLAGASYEQYFGPGTRLTVT.

This clone was recorded only once. V gene TRBV19 combines with J gene TRBJ1-2; the D gene is possibly TRBD1 (6 bases). This CDR3 has 15 residues. Trimming stripped 4 bases from V and 0 bases from J, with 12 bases between. Germline V CDR1 and CDR2: LNHDA, SQIVND (reference sequence). The CDR3 is CASSTHRETNYGYTF. CDR3 in DNA: TGTGCCAGTAGTACGCACAGGGAAACTAACTATGGCTACACCTTC.

This sequence joins TRBV6-5 and TRBJ1-3, with TRBD1 matching over 7 bases. This CDR3 contains 15 residues. The V segment lost 6 bases and the J segment 6 bases; nucleotides outside the gene matches: 11. Looked up from germline, CDR1 is MNHEY and CDR2 is SVGAGI. Written as DNA, the CDR3 is TGTGCCAGCAGCTCCCCCGCGACAGGGAAAAACACCATATATTTT. Translating gives CASSSPATGKNTIYF.

This clone was counted a single time. The chain joins TRBV4-1 to TRBJ2-1; TRBD1 might be the D (6 bases). This CDR3 region has 16 residues. Germline CDR1 reads MGHRA; CDR2 reads YSYEKL. V dropped 0 bases and J dropped 0 bases, with 9 bases sitting between them. The CDR3 region is CASSQDIGGSYNEQFF. CDR3 nucleotides: TGCGCCAGCAGCCAAGATATAGGGGGCTCCTACAATGAGCAGTTCTTC.

The gene calls are TRBV28 and TRBJ1-2; 8 positions agree with TRBD1. V shed 5 bases, J shed 8 bases, and the junction held 4 bases outside the gene matches. CDR1 and CDR2 (germline): MDHEN, SYDVKM. The CDR3 covers 12 residues. CDR3 sequence (DNA): TGTGCCAGCAGTCTAACAGGGGGAGGCTACACCTTC. Amino acid sequence: CASSLTGGGYTF.

The chain recombines TRBV1 with TRBJ1-1; the listed D gene, TRBD1, was not tested against the DNA. TRBV1 is a known pseudogene. CDR3 length: 18 residues. The DNA of the CDR3 is TGCACCAGCAGCCAAGGCACAGGGTCTTACTTAACGAGCACTGAAGCTTTCTTT. Translated: CTSSQGTGSYLTSTEAFF.

The V gene is TRBV27, the J gene TRBJ2-5; D is uncertain. The germline gives CDR1 MNHEY, CDR2 SMNVEV (reference sequence). This CDR3 spans 13 amino acids. V was shortened by 5 bases and J by 2 bases, with 9 bases between the two germline ends. The CDR3 nucleotides read TGTGCCAGCAGTCCATCACAGCAAGAGACCCAGTACTTC. Protein sequence: CASSPSQQETQYF.

The rearrangement uses TRBV5-6 and TRBJ1-3, with D unresolved. Deletions cut 0 bases from V and 0 bases from J, with 7 bases between. The length of the CDR3 is 15 residues. Germline V gene sequence: CDR1 SGHDT, CDR2 YYEEEE. CDR3 coding DNA: TGTGCCAGCAGCTTGGGACACCTCTCTGGAAACACCATATATTTT. It is translated as CASSLGHLSGNTIYF. Together with reference TRBV5-6 and TRBJ1-3, the CDR3 gives the full variable domain: DAGVTQSPTHLIKTRGQQVTLRCSPKSGHDTVSWYQQALGQGPQFIFQYYEEEERQRGNFPDRFSGHQFPNYSSELNVNALLLGDSALYLCASSLGHLSGNTIYFGEGSWLTVV.

The chain is built from TRBV28 and TRBJ2-1; 9 bases are a match to TRBD1. There are 16 residues in the CDR3. After removal of 4 bases from V and 3 bases from J, the junction contained 7 bases not matched to a gene. Germline V CDR1 and CDR2: MDHEN, SYDVKM. In nucleotides, the CDR3 is TGTGCCAGCAGTTCACCGGGACAGGGATACTACAATGAGCAGTTCTTC. The encoded protein is CASSSPGQGYYNEQFF.

This rearrangement joins TRBV6-6 to TRBJ2-2, with TRBD2 matching 9 bases. There are 16 residues in the CDR3. J was trimmed by 4 bases and V by 4 bases; bases with no gene match: 7. The germline gives CDR1 MNHNY, CDR2 SVGAGI (reference sequence). CDR3 residues: CASSSFSGSATGELFF. CDR3 nucleotide sequence: TGTGCCAGCAGTTCCTTTAGCGGGAGCGCCACCGGGGAGCTGTTTTTT.